This T cell receptor (beta chain) was captured by sequencing in a study of T cell changes during pregnancy in multiple sclerosis. Measured with immunoSEQ multiplex PCR; TCRdb has only the in-frame clones, and not every one. This sample has about 35,000 clones, with 90% to 95% found just once. This CDR3 is 13 amino acids long. After removal of 4 bases from V and 3 bases from J, the junction contained 2 bases not matched to a gene. Germline CDR1 SGDLS, CDR2 YYNGEE. Sequencing used CD4+ T cells from peripheral blood mononuclear cells, obtained in the first trimester of pregnancy. The TCR comes from a female donor with multiple sclerosis, enrolled in a pregnancy study. The J gene is TRBJ1-2, the V gene TRBV9; 8 bases line up with TRBD1. The CDR3 coding sequence is TGTGCCAGCAGCCTGACAGGGGACTATGGCTACACCTTC. This sequence encodes CASSLTGDYGYTF.